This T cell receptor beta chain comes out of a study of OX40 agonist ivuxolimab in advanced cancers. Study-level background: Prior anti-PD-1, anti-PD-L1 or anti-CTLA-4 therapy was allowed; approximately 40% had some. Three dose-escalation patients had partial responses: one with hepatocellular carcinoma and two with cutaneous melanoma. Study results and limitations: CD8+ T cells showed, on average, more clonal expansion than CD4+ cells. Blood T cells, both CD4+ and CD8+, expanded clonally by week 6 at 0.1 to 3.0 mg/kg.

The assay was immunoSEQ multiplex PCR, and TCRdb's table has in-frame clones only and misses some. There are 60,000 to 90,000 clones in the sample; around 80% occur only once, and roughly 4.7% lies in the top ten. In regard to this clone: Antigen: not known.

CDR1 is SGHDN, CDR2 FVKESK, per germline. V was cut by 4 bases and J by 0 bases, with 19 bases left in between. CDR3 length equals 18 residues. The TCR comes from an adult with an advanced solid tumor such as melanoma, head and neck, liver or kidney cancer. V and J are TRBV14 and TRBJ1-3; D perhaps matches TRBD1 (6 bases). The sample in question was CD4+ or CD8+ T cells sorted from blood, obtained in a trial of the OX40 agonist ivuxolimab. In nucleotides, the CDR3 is TGTGCCAGCAGCCTCCTAGGGGGTATTATCAGCTCTGGAAACACCATATATTTT. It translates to CASSLLGGIISSGNTIYF.